The sequence of this T cell receptor beta chain was determined in a study of identifying expanded T cells in peripheral blood. No infections or other immune events were documented during collection. Comments on this clone: Its antigen is currently unknown.

The CDR3 is 12 amino acids. Germline assignment: CDR1 SGHDT and CDR2 YYEEEE. TCRdb keeps only in-frame clones here, not all; method: immunoSEQ multiplex PCR. This sample has 95,000 to 100,000 clones, with around nine tenths found just once. Study-wide points: Variance in clone template counts between roughly 2-week samples significantly increased with total template count across all healthy donors. Technical replicates showed about 1.1 changed clones; roughly two weeks approximately 15; four weeks 19.

The chain is built from TRBV5-6 and TRBJ2-5; perhaps TRBD2 as D (6 bases). The end of the DNA fits TRBJ2-7 better, so the J call may be wrong. Sequences were obtained from blood. The origin of this receptor is a person aged 18 to 70 in good health. The CDR3 DNA reads as TGTGCCAGCAGCTTGGAAGCGGGCGAGCAGTACTTC. Translated, it gives CASSLEAGEQYF.